This TCR beta chain was documented in a study of T-cell reconstitution after alpha-beta-depleted transplantation in children. The CDR3 has 14 amino acids. Trimming cost V 11 bases and J 2 bases, with 18 bases left between them. Per the germline V gene, CDR1 is MRHNA and CDR2 is SNTAGT. Unique molecular identifiers featured in how the TCRbeta library was prepared. MiXCR, applied by TCRdb to the PCR reads, yields one record per CDR3 protein. This sample has more than 550,000 distinct CDR3 sequences, with over 9.5% found just once. With regard to this clonotype: A much larger clone is a single base away; this may be a read error.

The sequence was obtained from a human donor who donated a stem cell graft to a child with acute myeloid leukemia. The sequencing used PBMCs from the stem cell graft donor, collected from the stem cell graft. The chain recombines TRBV6-4 with TRBJ2-5, with D perhaps being TRBD1 or TRBD2 (6 bases each). Written as DNA, the CDR3 is TGTGCCCCCGGGGGCAGGGCCAAGCAAGAGACCCAGTACTTC. Encoded protein: CAPGGRAKQETQYF.